The sample holds one count of the clone carrying this T cell receptor beta chain. These data are taken from a study of cytomegalovirus exposure and HLA in healthy donors. This CDR3 has 15 residues. With V trimmed by 0 bases and J by 5 bases, 6 bases remained unmatched. Germline V gene lookup returns CDR1 SGDLS and CDR2 YYNGEE. PCR employed 60 Vbeta and 13 Jbeta primers. Profiled with immunoSEQ multiplex PCR; TCRdb holds only in-frame clones, not every one. The table shows approximately 150,000 clones, with under 70% occurring only once. This chain joins TRBV9 and TRBJ2-5; TRBD2 matches at 8 bases. This receptor was taken from a man in his thirties or forties in good health and CMV-seropositive. Specimen: PBMCs. The CDR3 DNA reads TGTGCCAGCAGCGTAGCATGGGGCGGGAGGGAGACCCAGTACTTC. Translating it yields CASSVAWGGRETQYF.